A single sample is the source of the 20 T cell receptor beta chains below, sequenced in a study of cytomegalovirus exposure and HLA in healthy donors. Repertoires were generated with immunoSEQ multiplex PCR, while TCRdb's copy carries only in-frame clones and drops some. The table lists approximately 65,000 clones, roughly 92% of them singletons, with roughly 5.2% in the top ten. Sequencing was performed on PBMCs. Receptor source: a man in his late teens or twenties in good health and CMV-seropositive.

The V and J genes are TRBV18 and TRBJ2-7, with D possibly being TRBD2 (6 bases). V was pared by 3 bases and J by 2 bases, with 11 bases between. There are 14 residues in the CDR3. Germline V gives CDR1 KGHSH, CDR2 LQKENI. CDR3 sequence: CASSPRGTTYEQYF. CDR3 DNA sequence: TGTGCCAGCTCACCCCGCGGGACGACCTACGAGCAGTACTTC.

This rearrangement joins TRBV10-1 to TRBJ2-2, with 7 bases fitting TRBD2. Trimming cost V 5 bases and J 6 bases; bases outside gene matches: 3. The CDR3 sequence is 13 residues long. The germline gives CDR1 WNHNN, CDR2 SYGVQD (reference sequence). The CDR3 coding sequence is TGCGCCAGCAGTCTAGCGGTCCCCGGGGAGCTGTTTTTT. Translating it yields CASSLAVPGELFF.

The chain joins TRBV14 to TRBJ2-7, with 10 nucleotides matching TRBD1. Germline-derived CDR1 and CDR2 are SGHDN and FVKESK. This CDR3 has 16 amino acids. Trimming at V came to 2 bases and at J to 5 bases, leaving 9 bases not matched to a gene. This CDR3 reads CASSQFPGTGENEQYF. The DNA of the CDR3 is TGTGCCAGCAGCCAATTCCCGGGGACAGGGGAAAACGAGCAGTACTTC.

This clone came up a few times. CDR3 in DNA: TGTGCCAGCAGTGAAGGGACAGCAGACACAGATACGCAGTATTTT. Its translation: CASSEGTADTDTQYF. This chain joins TRBV6-4 and TRBJ2-3; 7 nucleotides line up with TRBD1. CDR3 size: 15 residues. Looked up from germline, CDR1 is MRHNA and CDR2 is SNTAGT. Trimming at V came to 3 bases and at J to 2 bases, leaving 5 bases not matched to a gene.

V usage is TRBV7-6 and J usage is TRBJ2-1; 8 bases match TRBD1. V lost 1 base and J lost 12; bases outside the gene matches: 11. The CDR3 is made up of 15 amino acids. The V gene's germline CDR1 is SGHVS and CDR2 FNYEAQ. The CDR3, as DNA: TGTGCCAGCAGCTTAGGCCCTGGGGTAGACAGGGGGCAGTTCTTC. It yields the protein CASSLGPGVDRGQFF.

The V call is TRBV29-1, the J call TRBJ2-5; 8 positions agree with TRBD1. The junction had 13 bases not matched to a gene; V was cut back by 8 bases and J by 2 bases. The CDR3 extends over 15 amino acids. CDR1 is SQVTM and CDR2 is ANQGSEA in the germline V gene. This CDR3 reads CSFSVAGGVQETQYF. Written as DNA, the CDR3 is TGCAGCTTCTCGGTGGCAGGGGGCGTACAAGAGACCCAGTACTTC.

The genes are TRBV30 and TRBJ2-3, with 7 positions matching TRBD2. J lost 5 bases, V lost 4 bases, and 3 bases had no gene match. The CDR3 is 12 residues long. CDR1 and CDR2 (germline): GTSNPN, SVGIG (reference sequence). The CDR3 spells CAWKPGGDTQYF. The CDR3 bases are TGTGCCTGGAAACCGGGGGGAGATACGCAGTATTTT.

The CDR3 spells CASSEGQIFSVKAFF. The CDR3 DNA follows: TGTGCCAGCAGTGAGGGACAGATATTTTCAGTGAAGGCTTTCTTT. V and J are TRBV2 and TRBJ1-1, with 7 bases identical to TRBD1. The CDR3 loop spans 15 amino acids. Germline V gene sequence: CDR1 SNHLY, CDR2 FYNNEI. The V gene end was trimmed by 3 bases and the J gene end by 11 bases; junction bases not matched to a gene: 15.

The V call is TRBV6-4, the J call TRBJ2-5, with D unresolved. V was trimmed by 7 bases and J by 5 bases, leaving 8 bases between them. CDR1 MRHNA and CDR2 SNTAGT come from the germline V gene. The CDR3 runs 11 residues. The CDR3 DNA reads as TGTGCCAGCAATTCGAGGGAGACCCAGTACTTC. This codes for CASNSRETQYF.

This clone was detected only once. This chain joins TRBV9 and TRBJ2-1; 10 bases are shared with TRBD2. The CDR3 has 15 residues. Germline-derived CDR1 and CDR2 are SGDLS and YYNGEE. J lost 8 bases, V lost 4 bases, and 9 bases had no gene match. The CDR3 loop reads CASSKSSGRFDEQFF. The CDR3 DNA sequence: TGTGCCAGCAGCAAGTCTAGCGGGAGATTTGATGAGCAGTTCTTC.

This chain links TRBV7-8 with TRBJ1-1; tentative D call: TRBD1 (5 bases). The CDR3 length is 14 residues. V was shortened by 1 base and J by 5 bases, with 11 bases between the two germline ends. Germline loops: CDR1 SGHVS, CDR2 FQNEAQ. The DNA for the CDR3 is TGTGCCAGCAGCTTAGGTAGGCGGGGGACTGAAGCTTTCTTT. Encoded protein: CASSLGRRGTEAFF.

Only one count was recorded for this clone. The gene calls are TRBV27 and TRBJ1-2; 7 nucleotides match TRBD1. Unmatched junction bases numbered 8, after V lost 6 bases and J lost 1 base. Germline V gives CDR1 MNHEY, CDR2 SMNVEV (reference sequence). The CDR3 length is 15 residues. CDR3 loop: CASRLAGTDNYGYTF. CDR3 bases: TGTGCCAGCAGACTTGCCGGGACAGATAACTATGGCTACACCTTC.

The chain uses TRBV19 and TRBJ1-1; D is possibly TRBD1 (6 bases). Trimming removed 9 bases from V and 1 base from J, with 12 bases in between. Germline V gene lookup returns CDR1 LNHDA and CDR2 SQIVND (reference sequence). This CDR3 spans 13 amino acids. Here the CDR3 DNA reads TGTGCCAGCAGGGGATGGAGGAACACTGAAGCTTTCTTT. Protein product: CASRGWRNTEAFF. The full variable domain, with the rest looked up from reference TRBV19 and TRBJ1-1, is DGGITQSPKYLFRKEGQNVTLSCEQNLNHDAMYWYRQDPGQGLRLIYYSQIVNDFQKGDIAEGYSVSREKKESFPLTVTSAQKNPTAFYLCASRGWRNTEAFFGQGTRLTVV.

Only one count was recorded for this clone. The chain combines TRBV11-2 with TRBJ1-1, with 8 bases aligning to TRBD1. Per the germline V gene, CDR1 is SGHAT and CDR2 is FQNNGV. The V gene end was trimmed by 5 bases and the J gene end by 2 bases; junction bases not matched to a gene: 10. The CDR3 extends over 16 amino acids. CDR3 coding DNA: TGTGCCAGCAGCCCGAGGTTGGGACAGGCCAACACTGAAGCTTTCTTT. Translation: CASSPRLGQANTEAFF. Full variable domain (remainder filled in from reference TRBV11-2 and TRBJ1-1): EAGVAQSPRYKIIEKRQSVAFWCNPISGHATLYWYQQILGQGPKLLIQFQNNGVVDDSQLPKDRFSAERLKGVDSTLKIQPAKLEDSAVYLCASSPRLGQANTEAFFGQGTRLTVV.

The V gene is TRBV28, the J gene TRBJ2-1, with D perhaps TRBD1 (5 bases). Germline values: CDR1 MDHEN, CDR2 SYDVKM. The germline V and J ends were trimmed by 8 bases and 5 bases, with 16 bases remaining between them. The CDR3 loop spans 14 amino acids. CDR3 sequence (DNA): TGTGCCAGCTCTGGGGCAGAGATGGACAATGAGCAGTTCTTC. Its translation is CASSGAEMDNEQFF.

This clone has only one observation. The chain carries TRBV19 and TRBJ1-2, with D unclear. This CDR3 is 13 amino acids long. Trimming shortened V by 6 bases and J by 1 base, and 9 bases separated the two germline ends. Germline CDR1 is LNHDA and CDR2 is SQIVND (reference sequence). CDR3 residues: CASRTQSNYGYTF. The CDR3 region has the DNA TGTGCCAGTAGGACACAGAGTAACTATGGCTACACCTTC. Complete variable domain (other parts from reference TRBV19 and TRBJ1-2): DGGITQSPKYLFRKEGQNVTLSCEQNLNHDAMYWYRQDPGQGLRLIYYSQIVNDFQKGDIAEGYSVSREKKESFPLTVTSAQKNPTAFYLCASRTQSNYGYTFGSGTRLTVV.

V usage is TRBV6-6 and J usage is TRBJ1-1; D is unresolved. The V gene's germline CDR1 is MNHNY and CDR2 SVGAGI (reference sequence). This CDR3 comprises 13 residues. V was clipped by 6 bases and J by 2 bases, with 10 bases between them. This chain's CDR3 is CASSPVFNTEAFF. Written as DNA, the CDR3 is TGTGCCAGCAGCCCGGTTTTTAACACTGAAGCTTTCTTT.

This rearrangement joins TRBV9 to TRBJ2-1; maybe TRBD2 (7 bases). The CDR3 is made up of 14 amino acids. V dropped 7 bases and J dropped 7 bases, with 18 bases sitting between them. The germline gives CDR1 SGDLS, CDR2 YYNGEE. CDR3 coding DNA: TGTGCCAGCGAAGGGGGGAGGGCCCGTAATGAGCAGTTCTTC. Its translation is CASEGGRARNEQFF.

V usage is TRBV27 and J usage is TRBJ2-5; 7 nucleotides line up with TRBD1. The V gene's germline CDR1 is MNHEY and CDR2 SMNVEV (reference sequence). The CDR3 has 14 amino acids. Trimming removed 1 base from V and 5 bases from J; junction bases left unmatched: 4. CDR3 coding DNA: TGTGCCAGCAGTTTATGGGGACAGTCGGAGACCCAGTACTTC. It is translated as CASSLWGQSETQYF.

This clone showed up just once. The gene calls are TRBV27 and TRBJ2-7; tentatively, D is TRBD2 (5 bases). CDR1 and CDR2 (germline): MNHEY, SMNVEV (reference sequence). This CDR3 comprises 14 residues. V shed 3 bases and J shed 4 bases, with 13 bases lying between them. DNA of the CDR3: TGTGCCAGCAGTTTCGAGGACTCAATATACGAGCAGTACTTC. It encodes CASSFEDSIYEQYF.